The 30 T cell receptor beta chains reported below all come from one sample, sequenced in a study of post-analysis software for immune sequencing data (dated by TCRdb to the mid-2010s). What the research found in general, with its limitations: Patients showed significantly higher frequencies than controls for a handful of TRBV segments, among them TRBV5-6, TRBV5-1 and TRBV20-1.

Libraries were built with PCR. Reads for this sample came from an Illumina HiSeq 2500. Unique molecular identifiers were incorporated into TCR beta cDNA libraries to reduce PCR and sequencing biases. The public reads were quality trimmed at Q25 with fastp and then assembled into clones with MiXCR by TCRdb, keeping productive beta chains. Each CDR3 protein gets just one entry, which takes the most common genes and DNA from the rows behind it. This sample gives hundreds of thousands of distinct CDR3 sequences in total; approximately 30% of them show up just once. The top ten hold under 0.7% of the sample. Antigens for these TCRs are unknown. The source material was blood. Every receptor here comes from a girl aged 10-17 years with multiple sclerosis.

The rearrangement uses TRBV7-2 and TRBJ1-2; D perhaps matches TRBD1 (6 bases). In germline, CDR1 is SGHTA, CDR2 FQGNSA. CDR3 length: 15 amino acids. Trimming removed 8 bases from V and 6 bases from J, with 22 bases in between. CDR3 in DNA: TGTGCCAGCGGCCGACAGGTGTCAGGTCAAAATGGCTACACCTTC. As protein: CASGRQVSGQNGYTF.

This clonotype was detected a few times. The chain links TRBV5-1 to TRBJ2-3, with D maybe TRBD2 (7 bases). With 5 bases removed from V and 0 bases from J, the gap between germline ends came to 19 bases. There are 17 residues in the CDR3. Germline CDR1 is SGHRS and CDR2 is YFSETQ. CDR3 amino acids: CASRTGGAGASTDTQYF. The CDR3 DNA follows: TGCGCCAGCAGGACCGGCGGGGCGGGGGCGAGCACAGATACGCAGTATTTT.

The rearrangement links TRBV5-4 to TRBJ2-7; tentatively, D is TRBD1 (6 bases). Trimming took 4 bases from V and 5 from J, leaving 10 bases between them. CDR3 length: 12 residues. Germline lookup yields CDR1 SGHNT and CDR2 YYREEE (reference sequence). The DNA of the CDR3 is TGTGCCAGCAGCCCTCAGGGGAACGAGCAGTACTTC. It translates to CASSPQGNEQYF.

The chain is built from TRBV7-2 and TRBJ1-5; D is possibly TRBD1 (5 bases). V was shortened by 5 bases and J by 0 bases, with 8 bases between the two germline ends. Germline V CDR1 and CDR2: SGHTA, FQGNSA. The CDR3 is 14 amino acids. The CDR3 loop reads CASSPTDSNQPQHF. The CDR3 DNA follows: TGTGCCAGCAGCCCGACAGATAGCAATCAGCCCCAGCATTTT. The whole variable domain, remainder taken from reference TRBV7-2 and TRBJ1-5, is GAGVSQSPSNKVTEKGKDVELRCDPISGHTALYWYRQSLGQGLEFLIYFQGNSAPDKSGLPSDRFSAERTGGSVSTLTIQRTQQEDSAVYLCASSPTDSNQPQHFGDGTRLSIL.

This clonotype was recorded a few times. This rearrangement joins TRBV12-3 or TRBV12-4 to TRBJ2-5; tentatively, D is TRBD2 (7 bases). V dropped 5 bases and J dropped 5 bases, with 18 bases sitting between them. This CDR3 contains 15 residues. The CDR3 here is CASSLGGGAAETQYF. In nucleotides, the CDR3 is TGTGCCAGCAGTCTGGGTGGGGGGGCGGCGGAGACCCAGTACTTC.

This clonotype has just a few counts. The J gene is TRBJ2-7, the V gene TRBV15, with TRBD1 matching 7 bases. Germline assignment: CDR1 LNHNV and CDR2 YYDKDF (reference sequence). The junction had 4 bases not matched to a gene; V was cut back by 4 bases and J by 1 base. This CDR3 is 14 amino acids long. In DNA, the CDR3 is TGTGCCACCAGCACCGGGACAGAATCCTACGAGCAGTACTTC. Translation gives CATSTGTESYEQYF.

The genes are TRBV18 and TRBJ1-6, with D possibly being TRBD1 (6 bases). The CDR3 length is 15 residues. Germline V gene sequence: CDR1 KGHSH, CDR2 LQKENI. V gave up 4 bases and J gave up 3 bases, with 10 bases separating them. CDR3 region: CASSLGQFYNSPLHF. CDR3 in DNA: TGTGCCAGCTCACTCGGACAGTTCTATAATTCACCCCTCCACTTT.

This clonotype has at least ten counts. The genes are TRBV10-3 and TRBJ2-3; TRBD1 matches at 7 bases. The germline V gene encodes CDR1 ENHRY and CDR2 SYGVKD. This CDR3 has 14 residues. The trim removed 6 bases at V and 0 bases at J, leaving 3 bases unmatched. This chain's CDR3 is CAIRGQQSTDTQYF. The CDR3 region has the DNA TGTGCCATCAGGGGACAGCAAAGCACAGATACGCAGTATTTT.

This clonotype was recorded many times. The chain recombines TRBV29-1 with TRBJ2-7, with TRBD1 identical over 7 bases. Germline V CDR1 and CDR2: SQVTM, ANQGSEA. J lost 0 bases, V lost 3 bases, and 2 bases had no gene match. The CDR3 contains 13 residues. The CDR3 sequence is CSVEGTASYEQYF. The CDR3 DNA follows: TGCAGCGTTGAGGGGACAGCCTCCTACGAGCAGTACTTC.

The table lists this clonotype with a few counts. The V gene is TRBV7-2, the J gene TRBJ2-7; no reliable D call. The V gene's germline CDR1 is SGHTA and CDR2 FQGNSA. This CDR3 has 13 amino acids. The V end was cut by 5 bases, the J end by 2 bases, with 10 bases between. CDR3 amino acids: CASSPSHPYEQYF. CDR3 DNA sequence: TGTGCCAGCAGCCCCTCCCACCCCTACGAGCAGTACTTC.

This clonotype was picked up a small number of times. The genes are TRBV7-9 and TRBJ2-7; a possible D gene is TRBD2 (5 bases). The CDR3 totals 16 residues. V gave up 5 bases and J gave up 3 bases, with 20 bases separating them. Per the germline V gene, CDR1 is SEHNR and CDR2 is FQNEAQ (reference sequence). The CDR3 reads CASSPSGGSEVYEQYF. In DNA form, the CDR3 reads TGTGCCAGCAGCCCCTCAGGAGGATCGGAGGTCTACGAGCAGTACTTC.

Note on this clonotype: A read error may produce the germline difference seen at one junction end. The chain links TRBV20-1 to TRBJ1-5, with 10 positions matching TRBD1. The CDR3 contains 14 residues. Germline V gives CDR1 DFQATT, CDR2 SNEGSKA (reference sequence). This chain's CDR3 is CGAGQGGGNQPQHF. In DNA form, the CDR3 reads TGCGGTGCTGGACAGGGGGGGGGCAATCAGCCCCAGCATTTT.

The chain joins TRBV20-1 to TRBJ2-5, with TRBD1 identical over 8 bases. Looked up from germline, CDR1 is DFQATT and CDR2 is SNEGSKA (reference sequence). The V and J ends lost 5 bases and 5 bases, in that order; junction bases with no gene match: 7. The CDR3 sequence is 13 residues long. Written as DNA, the CDR3 is TGCAGTGCTGGACAGGGAATGAGGGAGACCCAGTACTTC. Its protein product is CSAGQGMRETQYF.

V gene TRBV7-9 combines with J gene TRBJ1-2; tentatively, D is TRBD1 (6 bases). This CDR3 has 15 amino acids. Germline CDR1 reads SEHNR; CDR2 reads FQNEAQ (reference sequence). The germline V and J ends were trimmed by 2 bases and 4 bases, with 14 bases remaining between them. CDR3: CASSLFGQSIYGYTF. CDR3 nucleotide sequence: TGTGCCAGCAGCTTATTTGGACAGTCGATCTATGGCTACACCTTC.

In DNA, the CDR3 is TGTGCCAGCACCGGGACAGGCTATGGCTACACCTTC. Translation gives CASTGTGYGYTF. J is TRBJ1-2 and V is TRBV2, with 8 positions matching TRBD1. Per the germline V gene, CDR1 is SNHLY and CDR2 is FYNNEI. After removal of 7 bases from V and 4 bases from J, the junction contained 2 bases not matched to a gene. The CDR3 sequence is 12 residues long.

This clonotype was observed a handful of times. V is TRBV29-1 and J is TRBJ1-2; tentative D call: TRBD1 (5 bases). This CDR3 is 13 amino acids long. V shed 5 bases and J shed 4 bases, with 14 bases lying between them. Per the germline V gene, CDR1 is SQVTM and CDR2 is ANQGSEA. Here the CDR3 DNA reads TGCAGCGTTCCGCGCAGGGATGGCTATGGCTACACCTTC. Amino acids: CSVPRRDGYGYTF.

This clonotype showed up just a few times. V and J are TRBV7-9 and TRBJ2-5; TRBD2 agrees at 7 bases. The CDR3 is made up of 16 amino acids. With 4 bases clipped from V and 5 bases from J, the junction kept 13 bases outside the gene matches. Germline values: CDR1 SEHNR, CDR2 FQNEAQ (reference sequence). CDR3 sequence: CASSSSPAGRWETQYF. DNA for the CDR3: TGTGCCAGCAGCTCTTCGCCAGCCGGGAGGTGGGAGACCCAGTACTTC.

This clonotype turned up a few times. The chain recombines TRBV12-3 or TRBV12-4 with TRBJ2-7, with 9 bases identical to TRBD1. Trimming removed 6 bases from V and 3 bases from J; junction bases left unmatched: 6. The CDR3 consists of 14 residues. This CDR3 reads CASSTNRGHYEQYF. The CDR3 nucleotides are TGTGCCAGCAGCACTAACAGGGGGCACTACGAGCAGTACTTC.

The rearrangement uses TRBV9 and TRBJ2-3; 7 bases are shared with TRBD2. Germline V gene sequence: CDR1 SGDLS, CDR2 YYNGEE. The CDR3 sequence is 14 residues long. Germline trimming cut 0 bases from V and 4 bases from J; bases unmatched to any gene: 2. The CDR3 DNA follows: TGTGCCAGCAGCGTAGGGGGAGGGGCAGATACGCAGTATTTT. It translates to CASSVGGGADTQYF.

This clonotype was observed a handful of times. The rearrangement links TRBV7-2 to TRBJ2-5, with TRBD2 matching over 8 bases. The CDR3 is 15 amino acids. Germline values: CDR1 SGHTA, CDR2 FQGNSA. J was trimmed by 2 bases and V by 5 bases; bases with no gene match: 7. The chain's CDR3 is CASSRTSGPQETQYF. CDR3 in DNA: TGTGCCAGCAGCCGTACTAGCGGACCGCAAGAGACCCAGTACTTC.

The J gene is TRBJ2-5, the V gene TRBV7-2; possible D gene TRBD1, 5 bases. The CDR3 totals 14 residues. Between the trimmed V and J ends, which lost 1 base and 2 bases, there was a span of 8 bases. Germline V lookup: CDR1 SGHTA, CDR2 FQGNSA. The CDR3 here is CASSLEGLQETQYF. The CDR3 DNA is TGTGCCAGCAGCTTAGAGGGGTTACAAGAGACCCAGTACTTC.

The table lists this clonotype with many counts. The chain uses TRBV7-2 and TRBJ2-1; the match to TRBD2 covers 8 bases. The trim removed 5 bases at V and 7 bases at J, leaving 13 bases unmatched. The CDR3 contains 16 residues. CDR1 SGHTA and CDR2 FQGNSA come from the germline V gene. CDR3: CASSPNGAGGINEQFF. As DNA, the CDR3 is TGTGCCAGCAGCCCCAATGGTGCGGGAGGTATAAATGAGCAGTTCTTC.

The chain links TRBV20-1 to TRBJ1-1, with D tentatively TRBD1 (6 bases). The CDR3 is 14 residues long. Trimming stripped 6 bases from V and 10 bases from J, with 24 bases between. Germline CDR1 reads DFQATT; CDR2 reads SNEGSKA (reference sequence). The CDR3 nucleotides are TGCAGTGCCAGGGGCAGGGGATGGGATTTAGTAGCTTTCTTT. Its protein is CSARGRGWDLVAFF.

A few counts support this clonotype. The CDR3 loop reads CASSWGPRGLNEQFF. Here the CDR3 DNA reads TGCGCCAGCAGCTGGGGCCCGCGGGGCTTGAATGAGCAGTTCTTC. The V and J genes are TRBV5-1 and TRBJ2-1; D perhaps matches TRBD2 (6 bases). V lost 3 bases, J lost 7 bases, and 17 bases lay in between. This CDR3 is 15 amino acids long. The germline gives CDR1 SGHRS, CDR2 YFSETQ.

This clonotype turned up a few times. As DNA, the CDR3 is TGCGCCAGCACCGAACAGGGGATAGGCCAAGAGACCCAGTACTTC. Protein: CASTEQGIGQETQYF. The V and J genes are TRBV5-1 and TRBJ2-5; TRBD1 matches 7 bases. Germline V gene lookup returns CDR1 SGHRS and CDR2 YFSETQ. V shed 6 bases, J shed 1 base, and the junction held 9 bases outside the gene matches. The CDR3 totals 15 residues.

This clonotype was seen just once. One end of the junction fails to match germline, which may point to a read error. The V call is TRBV20-1, the J call TRBJ2-1, with 7 bases aligning to TRBD2. The CDR3 covers 17 residues. Germline V gene sequence: CDR1 DFQATT, CDR2 SNEGSKA (reference sequence). The CDR3 nucleotides are TGCAGTGCTAGATTGCCCCGGGGGGATATCTCCTACAATAAGCAGTTCTTC. Its protein product is CSARLPRGDISYNKQFF.

This clonotype came up many times. This rearrangement joins TRBV29-1 to TRBJ2-7; tentative D call: TRBD2 (6 bases). The CDR3 consists of 16 residues. The V gene's germline CDR1 is SQVTM and CDR2 ANQGSEA. The germline V and J ends were trimmed by 6 bases and 3 bases, with 24 bases remaining between them. The CDR3 is CSVLGAGREGYYEQYF. The CDR3 nucleotides read TGCAGCGTCCTCGGGGCGGGGAGAGAAGGTTACTACGAGCAGTACTTC.

This clonotype was seen only a few times. The CDR3 DNA reads TGCAGGGCAGGACAGAAAGAGACCCAGTACTTC. This sequence encodes CRAGQKETQYF. This chain uses TRBV20-1 with TRBJ2-5, with D tentatively TRBD1 (6 bases). CDR1 and CDR2 (germline): DFQATT, SNEGSKA (reference sequence). The CDR3 is 11 residues long.

The rearrangement links TRBV5-1 to TRBJ2-3; D not certain. The germline V and J ends were trimmed by 5 bases and 0 bases, with 13 bases remaining between them. Per germline, CDR1 SGHRS and CDR2 YFSETQ. This CDR3 is 15 amino acids long. The CDR3 spells CASRQALSSTDTQYF. CDR3 sequence (DNA): TGCGCCAGCAGGCAAGCGCTATCTAGCACAGATACGCAGTATTTT.

This clonotype was seen a few times. The J gene is TRBJ2-5, the V gene TRBV11-2; D is uncertain. CDR3 length: 13 amino acids. Per the germline V gene, CDR1 is SGHAT and CDR2 is FQNNGV. V was trimmed by 0 bases and J by 7 bases, leaving 9 bases between them. The CDR3 bases are TGTGCCAGCAGCTTAGATCTAACGAGGACCCAGTACTTC. This encodes CASSLDLTRTQYF.